This T cell receptor beta chain was profiled in a study of beta chain features in type 1 diabetes. Expressed TCRB transcripts were sequenced because the entire RNA isolate underwent reverse transcription. Method: immunoSEQ multiplex PCR; TCRdb's copy keeps in-frame clones and lacks some. The table shows about 640,000 clones, with around 12% occurring only once. Overall study results and limits: TCRB CDR3s were moderately but significantly shorter in Type 1 diabetes patients in all four CD4+ subsets.

The CDR3 length is 14 residues. The germline CDR1 and CDR2 sequences are SNHLY and FYNNEI. V was pared by 4 bases and J by 3 bases, with 5 bases of the junction left unmatched. This clone occurred a few times. What it binds is unknown. The sample taken for sequencing was naive CD4+ T cells from blood. The genes are TRBV2 and TRBJ1-1, with 7 bases matching TRBD1. The TCR originated in a man aged 25-40 years with type 1 diabetes. The CDR3 loop reads CASSGDRRHTEAFF. In DNA form, the CDR3 reads TGTGCCAGCAGTGGGGACAGAAGGCACACTGAAGCTTTCTTT.